This T cell receptor beta chain was recovered during a study of T cell changes during pregnancy in multiple sclerosis. Sequencing was performed with immunoSEQ multiplex PCR; in TCRdb, only in-frame clones are kept and a portion is missing. The sample lists about 59,000 clones; roughly 93% were seen once. Trimming took 3 bases from V and 4 from J, leaving 12 bases between them. The CDR3 loop spans 14 amino acids. From germline, CDR1 is MNHEY and CDR2 SMNVEV (reference sequence). Sequences were derived from peripheral blood, sampled in the second trimester of pregnancy. This receptor was obtained from a female donor with multiple sclerosis, enrolled in a pregnancy study. The chain carries TRBV27 and TRBJ1-2; D is possibly TRBD1 (6 bases). Here the CDR3 DNA reads TGTGCCAGCAGTTTTATACAGGGTCTCTATGGCTACACCTTC. It is translated as CASSFIQGLYGYTF.